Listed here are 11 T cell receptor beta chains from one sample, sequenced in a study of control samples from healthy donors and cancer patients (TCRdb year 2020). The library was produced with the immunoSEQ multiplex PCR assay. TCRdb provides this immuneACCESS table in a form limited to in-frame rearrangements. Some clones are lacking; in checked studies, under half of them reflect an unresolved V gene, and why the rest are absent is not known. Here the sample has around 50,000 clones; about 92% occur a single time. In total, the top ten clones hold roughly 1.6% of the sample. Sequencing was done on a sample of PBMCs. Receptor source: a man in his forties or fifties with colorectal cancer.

The CDR3 sequence is CATMKTSGNSYNEQFF. In DNA, the CDR3 is TGTGCCACCATGAAGACTAGCGGGAACTCCTACAATGAGCAGTTCTTC. The gene calls are TRBV24-1 and TRBJ2-1, with 11 bases matching TRBD2. V was clipped by 8 bases and J by 0 bases; unmatched bases: 5. The CDR3 runs to 16 residues. The V gene's germline CDR1 is KGHDR and CDR2 SFDVKD.

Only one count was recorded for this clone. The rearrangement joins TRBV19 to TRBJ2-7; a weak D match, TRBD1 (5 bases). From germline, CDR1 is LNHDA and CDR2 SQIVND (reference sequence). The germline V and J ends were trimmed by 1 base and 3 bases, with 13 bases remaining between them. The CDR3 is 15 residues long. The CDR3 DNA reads TGTGCCAGTAGTATAGCAGGGTTATCTTTCTACGAGCAGTACTTC. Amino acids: CASSIAGLSFYEQYF.

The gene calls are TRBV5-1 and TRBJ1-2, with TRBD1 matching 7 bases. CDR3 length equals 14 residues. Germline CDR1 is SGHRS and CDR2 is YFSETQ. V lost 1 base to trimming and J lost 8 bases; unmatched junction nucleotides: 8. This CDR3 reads CASSLFEGARGYTF. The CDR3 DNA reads TGCGCCAGCAGCTTGTTTGAGGGGGCGAGGGGCTACACCTTC.

CDR3 nucleotide sequence: TGTGCCAGCAGCGCCGGACAGATGAACACTGAAGCTTTCTTT. Protein product: CASSAGQMNTEAFF. The J gene is TRBJ1-1, the V gene TRBV9, with a possible D match to TRBD1 (6 bases). Germline CDR1 is SGDLS and CDR2 is YYNGEE. The CDR3 spans 14 residues. With 3 bases removed from V and 0 bases from J, the gap between germline ends came to 9 bases.

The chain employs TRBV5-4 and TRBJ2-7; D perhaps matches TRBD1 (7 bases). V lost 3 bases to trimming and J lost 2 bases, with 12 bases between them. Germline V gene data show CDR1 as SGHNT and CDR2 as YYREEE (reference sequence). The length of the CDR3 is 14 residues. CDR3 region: CASSWGDSTYEQYF. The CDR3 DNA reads TGTGCCAGCAGCTGGGGGGACAGCACCTACGAGCAGTACTTC.

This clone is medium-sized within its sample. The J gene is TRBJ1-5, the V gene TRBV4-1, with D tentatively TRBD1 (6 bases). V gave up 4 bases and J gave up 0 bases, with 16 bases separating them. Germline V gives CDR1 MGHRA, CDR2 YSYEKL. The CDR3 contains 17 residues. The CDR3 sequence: CASSPSDSTNSNQPQHF. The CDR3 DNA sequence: TGCGCCAGCAGCCCTTCGGACAGCACTAATAGCAATCAGCCCCAGCATTTT.

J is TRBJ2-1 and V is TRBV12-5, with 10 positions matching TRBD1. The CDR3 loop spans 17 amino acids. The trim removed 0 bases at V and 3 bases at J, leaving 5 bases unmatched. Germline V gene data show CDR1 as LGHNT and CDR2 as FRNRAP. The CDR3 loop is CASGLVRGDRGYNEQFF. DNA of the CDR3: TGTGCTAGTGGTTTGGTCCGAGGGGACAGGGGCTACAATGAGCAGTTCTTC.

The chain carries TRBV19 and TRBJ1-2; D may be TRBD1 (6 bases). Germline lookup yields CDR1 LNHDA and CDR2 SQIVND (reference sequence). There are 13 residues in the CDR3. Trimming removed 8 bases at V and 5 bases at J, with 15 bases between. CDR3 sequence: CASQDRRIYGYTF. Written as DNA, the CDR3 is TGTGCCAGTCAAGACAGGCGAATATATGGCTACACCTTC.

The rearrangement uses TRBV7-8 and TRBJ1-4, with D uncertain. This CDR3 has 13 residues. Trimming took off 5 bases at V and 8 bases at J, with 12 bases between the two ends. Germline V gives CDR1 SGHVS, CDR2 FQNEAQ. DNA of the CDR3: TGTGCCAGCAGCCCGAGTTTGGCCGAAAAACTGTTTTTT. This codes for CASSPSLAEKLFF.

The CDR3: CASSSINSLLAGGPPEQFF. CDR3 coding DNA: TGTGCCAGCAGCTCCATAAATTCACTCCTAGCGGGAGGGCCGCCGGAGCAGTTCTTC. The chain carries TRBV11-2 and TRBJ2-1; the match to TRBD2 covers 12 bases. This CDR3 contains 19 residues. The trim removed 4 bases at V and 10 bases at J, leaving 20 bases unmatched. CDR1 and CDR2 (germline): SGHAT, FQNNGV.

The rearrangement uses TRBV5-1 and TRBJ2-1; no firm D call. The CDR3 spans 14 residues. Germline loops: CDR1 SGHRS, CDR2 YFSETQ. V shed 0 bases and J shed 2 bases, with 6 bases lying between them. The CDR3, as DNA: TGCGCCAGCAGCTTGGGTGTCCCCTACAATGAGCAGTTCTTC. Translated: CASSLGVPYNEQFF.